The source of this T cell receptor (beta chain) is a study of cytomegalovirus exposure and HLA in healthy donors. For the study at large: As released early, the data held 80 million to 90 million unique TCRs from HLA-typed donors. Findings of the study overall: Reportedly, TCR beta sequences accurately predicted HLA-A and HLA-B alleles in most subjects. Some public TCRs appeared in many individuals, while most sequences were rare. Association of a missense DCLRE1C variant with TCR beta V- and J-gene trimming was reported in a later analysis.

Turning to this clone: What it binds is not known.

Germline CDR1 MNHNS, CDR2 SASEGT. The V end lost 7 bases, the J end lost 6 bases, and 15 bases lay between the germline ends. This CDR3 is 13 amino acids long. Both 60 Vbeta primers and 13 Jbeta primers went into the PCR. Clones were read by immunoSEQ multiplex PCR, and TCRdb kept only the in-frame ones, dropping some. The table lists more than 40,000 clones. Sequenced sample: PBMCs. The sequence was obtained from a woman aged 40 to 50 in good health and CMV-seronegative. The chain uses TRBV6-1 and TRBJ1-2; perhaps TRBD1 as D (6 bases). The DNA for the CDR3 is TGTGCCAGCAATCAAGAGGGGGGGGATGGCTACACCTTC. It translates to CASNQEGGDGYTF.